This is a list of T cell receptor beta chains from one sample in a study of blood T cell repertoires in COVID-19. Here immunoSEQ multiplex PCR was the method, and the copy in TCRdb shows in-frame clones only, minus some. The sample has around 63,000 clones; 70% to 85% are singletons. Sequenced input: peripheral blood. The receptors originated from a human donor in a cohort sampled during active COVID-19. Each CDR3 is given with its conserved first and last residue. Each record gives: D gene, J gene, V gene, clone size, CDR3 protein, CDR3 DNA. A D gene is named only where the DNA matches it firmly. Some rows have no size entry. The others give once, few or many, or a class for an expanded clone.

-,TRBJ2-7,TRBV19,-,CASARTRAYEQYF,TGTGCCAGCGCCCGGACAAGAGCCTACGAGCAGTACTTC
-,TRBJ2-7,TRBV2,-,CASSELRVPQGGGAYEQYF,TGTGCCAGCAGTGAATTGAGGGTCCCTCAGGGAGGAGGAGCCTACGAGCAGTACTTC
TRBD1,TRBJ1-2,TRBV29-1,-,CSVRGGQGARGYTF,TGCAGCGTCCGAGGGGGACAGGGGGCAAGGGGCTACACCTTC
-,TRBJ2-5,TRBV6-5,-,CASSYGGLSQETQYF,TGTGCCAGCAGTTACGGGGGACTCTCACAAGAGACCCAGTACTTC
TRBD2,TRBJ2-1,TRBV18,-,CASSPLGSSGRSEQFF,TGTGCCAGCTCACCACTCGGCTCTAGCGGGCGAAGTGAGCAGTTCTTC
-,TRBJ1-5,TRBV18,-,CASSPQGGSNQPQHF,TGTGCCAGCTCACCACAGGGAGGCAGCAATCAGCCCCAGCATTTT
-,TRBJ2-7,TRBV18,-,CASSPTMESSYEQYF,TGTGCCAGCTCTCCCACGATGGAGAGCTCCTACGAGCAGTACTTC
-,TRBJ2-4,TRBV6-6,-,CASSGGGSPAKNIQYF,TGTGCCAGCAGTGGGGGGGGCTCCCCTGCCAAAAACATTCAGTACTTC
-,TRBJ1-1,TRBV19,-,CASSPRQAAVTFF,TGTGCCAGTAGTCCAAGACAGGCCGCTGTTACTTTCTTT
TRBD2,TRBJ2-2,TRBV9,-,CASRATSGNTGELFF,TGTGCCAGCAGGGCAACTAGCGGTAACACCGGGGAGCTGTTTTTT
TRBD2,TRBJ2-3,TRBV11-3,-,CASSLDSGRSDTQYF,TGTGCCAGCAGCTTGGATAGCGGGAGGTCAGATACGCAGTATTTT
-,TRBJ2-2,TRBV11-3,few,CASSSSRGYGELFF,TGTGCCAGCAGCTCATCCAGGGGTTACGGGGAGCTGTTTTTT
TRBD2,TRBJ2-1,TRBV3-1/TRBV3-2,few,CASSQEGASGRGSYNEQFF,TGTGCCAGCAGCCAAGAGGGGGCTAGCGGGAGGGGCTCCTACAATGAGCAGTTCTTC
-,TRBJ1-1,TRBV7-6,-,CASSSTGGMSRTEAFF,TGTGCCAGCAGCTCCACCGGGGGTATGTCCCGCACTGAAGCTTTCTTT
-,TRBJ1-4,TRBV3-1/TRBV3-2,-,CASSLRSAGEKLFF,TGTGCCAGCAGCCTGAGATCGGCGGGTGAAAAACTGTTTTTT
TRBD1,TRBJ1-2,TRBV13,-,CASSAGTDYGYTF,TGTGCCAGCAGCGCGGGGACAGATTATGGCTACACCTTC
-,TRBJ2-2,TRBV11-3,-,CASQRTVNTGELFF,TGTGCCAGTCAGAGGACAGTGAACACCGGGGAGCTGTTTTTT
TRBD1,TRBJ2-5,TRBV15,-,CATSEYRGTGETQYF,TGTGCCACCAGCGAATACAGGGGGACTGGAGAGACCCAGTACTTC
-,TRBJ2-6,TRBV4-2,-,CASSQVPSGANVLTF,TGTGCCAGCAGCCAAGTCCCATCTGGGGCCAACGTCCTGACTTTC
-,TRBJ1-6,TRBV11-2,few,CASRTGSSYNSPLHF,TGTGCCAGCAGAACAGGGAGCTCCTATAATTCACCCCTCCACTTT
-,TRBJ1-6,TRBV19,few,CASSPRASAYNSPLHF,TGTGCCAGTAGTCCGCGGGCCAGCGCCTATAATTCACCCCTCCACTTT
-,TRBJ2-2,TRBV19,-,CASSQWTAGRTGELFF,TGTGCCAGTAGTCAGTGGACGGCGGGAAGGACCGGGGAGCTGTTTTTT
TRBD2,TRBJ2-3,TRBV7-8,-,CASSLLAGGRTDTQYF,TGTGCCAGCAGCTTACTAGCGGGAGGGCGTACAGATACGCAGTATTTT
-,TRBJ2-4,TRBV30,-,CAWSVIGGDIQYF,TGTGCCTGGAGTGTGATTGGGGGCGACATTCAGTACTTC
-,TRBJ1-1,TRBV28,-,CASTQGVQGNTEAFF,TGTGCCAGCACCCAAGGGGTCCAGGGGAACACTGAAGCTTTCTTT
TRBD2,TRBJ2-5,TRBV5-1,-,CASHSGRADETQYF,TGCGCCAGTCATAGCGGGAGGGCCGATGAGACCCAGTACTTC
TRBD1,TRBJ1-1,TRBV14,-,CASSSWTGKDTEAFF,TGTGCCAGCAGCTCCTGGACAGGGAAGGACACTGAAGCTTTCTTT
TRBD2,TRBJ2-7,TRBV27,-,CASSPSGTSGSGEQYF,TGTGCCAGCAGCCCCTCCGGGACTAGCGGTTCGGGGGAGCAGTACTTC
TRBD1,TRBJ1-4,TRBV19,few,CASNFRDRGNEKLFF,TGTGCCAGTAATTTCCGGGACAGGGGTAATGAAAAACTGTTTTTT
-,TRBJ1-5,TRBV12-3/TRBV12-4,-,CASNSRGNQPQHF,TGTGCCAGCAACTCACGGGGCAATCAGCCCCAGCATTTT
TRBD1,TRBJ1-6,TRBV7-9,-,CASSYGTGGPLHF,TGTGCCAGCAGCTACGGGACAGGGGGACCCCTCCACTTT
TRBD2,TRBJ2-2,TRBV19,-,CATHAGGDLSGELFF,TGTGCCACCCATGCGGGGGGGGATCTGAGCGGGGAGCTGTTTTTT
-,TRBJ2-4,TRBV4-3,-,CASSHSQGANIQYF,TGCGCCAGCAGCCATTCCCAGGGCGCGAACATTCAGTACTTC
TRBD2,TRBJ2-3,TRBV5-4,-,CASSLAGGTDTQYF,TGTGCCAGCAGCTTAGCGGGAGGGACGGATACGCAGTATTTT
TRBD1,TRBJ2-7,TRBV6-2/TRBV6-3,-,CASSYSETGIYEQYF,TGTGCCAGCAGTTACTCAGAGACAGGGATTTACGAGCAGTACTTC
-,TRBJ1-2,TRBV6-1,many,CASSEQGYGGYGYTF,TGTGCCAGCAGTGAACAGGGGTATGGTGGCTATGGCTACACCTTC
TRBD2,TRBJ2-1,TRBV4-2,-,CASSHPGTSGYNEQFF,TGTGCCAGCAGCCATCCCGGGACTAGCGGATACAATGAGCAGTTCTTC
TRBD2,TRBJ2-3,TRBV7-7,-,CASSLEGGNGLGRASTDTQYF,TGTGCCAGCAGCTTAGAAGGAGGCAACGGACTAGGTCGGGCTAGCACAGATACGCAGTATTTT
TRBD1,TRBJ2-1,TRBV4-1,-,CASSQGPTGYNEQFF,TGCGCCAGCAGCCAAGGCCCGACAGGGTACAATGAGCAGTTCTTC
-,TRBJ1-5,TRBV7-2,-,CASSATDSSQPQHF,TGTGCCAGCAGCGCGACGGACAGTAGTCAGCCCCAGCATTTT
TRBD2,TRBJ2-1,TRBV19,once,CASSRLAGGVGNEQFF,TGTGCCAGTAGTCGACTAGCGGGAGGGGTCGGCAATGAGCAGTTCTTC
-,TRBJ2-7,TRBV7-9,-,CASSPFCAGNEQYF,TGTGCCAGCAGCCCCTTTTGTGCGGGCAACGAGCAGTACTTC